This entry is about one T cell receptor beta chain. Its antigen remains unidentified. Described time point: week 11, during vaccination. Alongside topical imiquimod, each dose of vaccine comprised 300 ug of mutant IDH1 20-mer peptide. Libraries were prepared by immunoSEQ multiplex PCR; TCRdb keeps only in-frame clonotypes and omits some of them. Among under 55,000 clones listed, 91% were seen once. This entry is derived from a study of a mutant IDH1 vaccine in newly diagnosed glioma. The germline CDR1 and CDR2 sequences are SQVTM and ANQGSEA. This CDR3 contains 14 residues. V trimming: 3 bases; J trimming: 5 bases; junction bases outside the gene matches: 7.

The clonotype comes from a man aged 50-59 years with glioma. Here the sequenced sample was PBMCs, taken from a glioma patient whose treatment included an IDH1 peptide vaccine. The V and J genes are TRBV29-1 and TRBJ2-5; 9 positions agree with TRBD2. This CDR3 is CSVDRGGAFETQYF. The CDR3 region has the DNA TGCAGCGTTGACCGCGGGGGGGCCTTCGAGACCCAGTACTTC.